The 13 T cell receptor beta chains presented below share a single source sample, sequenced in a study of cytomegalovirus exposure and HLA in healthy donors (dated by TCRdb to 2015 to 2018). The library was made by the immunoSEQ multiplex PCR assay. TCRdb carries this immuneACCESS record with in-frame sequences only. Its versions omit some clonotypes, under half of them owing to an unresolved V gene in the studies checked, with the rest unexplained. Within this sample are 150,000 to 200,000 clones, with 85% of them counted one time only. About 15% of the sample comes from the top ten. Sequenced material: PBMCs. These receptor sequences come from a man between 18 and 29 years old in good health and CMV-seropositive.

The gene calls are TRBV27 and TRBJ2-5; 7 bases match TRBD1. The V and J ends lost 4 bases and 5 bases, in that order; junction bases with no gene match: 7. Germline CDR1 and CDR2: MNHEY and SMNVEV (reference sequence). This CDR3 has 14 amino acids. In nucleotides, the CDR3 is TGTGCCAGCAGTTCGACAGGGACCGGGGAGACCCAGTACTTC. Translated: CASSSTGTGETQYF.

This chain joins TRBV27 and TRBJ1-1, with TRBD1 as a possible D gene (6 bases). V lost 2 bases and J 5 bases, leaving 12 bases between the germline ends. CDR1 is MNHEY and CDR2 is SMNVEV in the germline V gene (reference sequence). This CDR3 contains 14 residues. The CDR3 protein is CASSLRGLGTEAFF. As DNA, the CDR3 is TGTGCCAGCAGTTTAAGGGGGTTGGGGACTGAAGCTTTCTTT.

To note about this clone: Other DNA variants within this sample encode the same CDR3. The rearrangement uses TRBV27 and TRBJ2-7, with TRBD2 as a possible D gene (6 bases). Germline CDR1 is MNHEY and CDR2 is SMNVEV (reference sequence). The CDR3 extends over 14 amino acids. V was shortened by 2 bases and J by 0 bases, with 8 bases between the two germline ends. The CDR3 coding sequence is TGTGCCAGCAGTTTAATCGGGGGCTCCTACGAGCAGTACTTC. Residues: CASSLIGGSYEQYF.

This clone was observed a single time. This chain joins TRBV5-4 and TRBJ2-5, with 11 bases that match TRBD2. The CDR3 loop spans 15 amino acids. Germline V gives CDR1 SGHNT, CDR2 YYREEE (reference sequence). The trim removed 4 bases at V and 0 bases at J, leaving 2 bases unmatched. Here the CDR3 reads CASSPSGGNQETQYF. The CDR3 bases are TGTGCCAGCAGCCCTAGCGGGGGGAACCAAGAGACCCAGTACTTC.

The V and J genes are TRBV6-5 and TRBJ1-2; D is possibly TRBD1 (5 bases). The CDR3 is made up of 14 amino acids. Germline CDR1 reads MNHEY; CDR2 reads SVGAGI. The V end lost 0 bases, the J end lost 2 bases, and 7 bases lay between the germline ends. In DNA form, the CDR3 reads TGTGCCAGCAGTTACTCGACAGAGAACTATGGCTACACCTTC. Its protein product is CASSYSTENYGYTF.

The CDR3 bases are TGCGCCAGCAGCCAAGTAGGGACAGGGGCTGGAGGCTACACCTTC. This encodes CASSQVGTGAGGYTF. The rearrangement uses TRBV4-1 and TRBJ1-2, with 10 positions matching TRBD1. CDR1 and CDR2 from the germline V gene are MGHRA and YSYEKL. The CDR3 runs to 15 residues. Germline trimming cut 1 base from V and 8 bases from J; bases unmatched to any gene: 7.

This chain links TRBV19 with TRBJ2-1; D is possibly TRBD1 (5 bases). In germline, CDR1 is LNHDA, CDR2 SQIVND (reference sequence). The CDR3 loop spans 13 amino acids. Between the trimmed V and J ends, which lost 3 bases and 4 bases, there was a span of 7 bases. The CDR3: CASSMGPYNEQFF. The CDR3 DNA reads as TGTGCCAGTAGTATGGGGCCTTACAATGAGCAGTTCTTC.

This sequence joins TRBV28 and TRBJ2-1; 9 bases agree with TRBD1. The germline gives CDR1 MDHEN, CDR2 SYDVKM. The CDR3 is 14 residues long. The V gene end was trimmed by 6 bases and the J gene end by 4 bases; junction bases not matched to a gene: 4. CDR3: CASRRQGGYNEQFF. The CDR3 DNA follows: TGTGCCAGCAGAAGACAGGGGGGTTACAATGAGCAGTTCTTC.

This chain joins TRBV27 and TRBJ1-6; 7 nucleotides line up with TRBD1. Germline V gives CDR1 MNHEY, CDR2 SMNVEV (reference sequence). CDR3 length: 16 amino acids. V shed 6 bases, J shed 7 bases, and the junction held 12 bases outside the gene matches. This chain's CDR3 is CASSHDRVDRNSPLHF. In nucleotides, the CDR3 is TGTGCCAGCAGCCATGACAGGGTAGATAGGAATTCACCCCTCCACTTT.

CDR3 DNA sequence: TGTGCCAGCAGCTCCGGCACTAGCAGTCAAGAGACCCAGTACTTC. It codes for CASSSGTSSQETQYF. The V call is TRBV7-2, the J call TRBJ2-5; maybe TRBD2 (6 bases). CDR1 is SGHTA and CDR2 is FQGNSA in the germline V gene. There are 15 residues in the CDR3. V lost 4 bases to trimming and J lost 2 bases, with 14 bases between them. The full variable domain, completed using reference TRBV7-2 and TRBJ2-5, is GAGVSQSPSNKVTEKGKDVELRCDPISGHTALYWYRQSLGQGLEFLIYFQGNSAPDKSGLPSDRFSAERTGGSVSTLTIQRTQQEDSAVYLCASSSGTSSQETQYFGPGTRLLVL.

CDR3 residues: CASSLLAGDPYEQYF. The CDR3, as DNA: TGTGCCAGCAGCTTACTAGCGGGAGACCCCTACGAGCAGTACTTC. This chain uses TRBV7-3 with TRBJ2-7; 10 bases agree with TRBD2. Germline V gives CDR1 SGHTA, CDR2 FQGTGA. V trimming: 2 bases; J trimming: 2 bases; junction bases outside the gene matches: 3. This CDR3 region has 15 residues.

The chain combines TRBV7-2 with TRBJ1-1; perhaps TRBD1 as D (6 bases). V shed 5 bases and J shed 2 bases, with 9 bases lying between them. Germline V CDR1 and CDR2: SGHTA, FQGNSA. CDR3 size: 13 residues. The CDR3 bases are TGTGCCAGCAGCGCGGACAGAAACACTGAAGCTTTCTTT. It is translated as CASSADRNTEAFF.

The V call is TRBV5-1, the J call TRBJ2-5; 9 nucleotides align to TRBD1. Trimming removed 0 bases from V and 4 bases from J; junction bases left unmatched: 4. Looked up from germline, CDR1 is SGHRS and CDR2 is YFSETQ. There are 15 residues in the CDR3. DNA for the CDR3: TGCGCCAGCAGCTTGGGAGGACAGGGGTTAGAGACCCAGTACTTC. This encodes CASSLGGQGLETQYF.